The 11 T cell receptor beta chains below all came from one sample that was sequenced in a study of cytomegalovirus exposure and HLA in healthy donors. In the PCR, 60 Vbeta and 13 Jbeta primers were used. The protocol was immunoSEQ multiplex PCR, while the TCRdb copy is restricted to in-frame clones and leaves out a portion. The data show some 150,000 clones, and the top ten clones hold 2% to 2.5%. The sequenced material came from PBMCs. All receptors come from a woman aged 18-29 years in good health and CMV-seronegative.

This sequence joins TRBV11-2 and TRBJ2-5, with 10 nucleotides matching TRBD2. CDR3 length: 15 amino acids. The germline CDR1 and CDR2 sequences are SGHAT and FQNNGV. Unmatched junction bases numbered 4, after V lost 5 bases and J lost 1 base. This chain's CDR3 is CASSPLAGVQETQYF. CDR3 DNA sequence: TGTGCCAGCAGCCCTCTAGCGGGAGTCCAAGAGACCCAGTACTTC.

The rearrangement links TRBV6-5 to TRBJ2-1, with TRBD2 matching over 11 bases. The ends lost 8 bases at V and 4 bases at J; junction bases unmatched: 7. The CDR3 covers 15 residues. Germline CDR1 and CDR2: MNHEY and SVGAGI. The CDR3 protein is CASGRTSGQYNEQFF. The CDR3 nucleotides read TGTGCCAGCGGACGGACTAGCGGGCAATACAATGAGCAGTTCTTC.

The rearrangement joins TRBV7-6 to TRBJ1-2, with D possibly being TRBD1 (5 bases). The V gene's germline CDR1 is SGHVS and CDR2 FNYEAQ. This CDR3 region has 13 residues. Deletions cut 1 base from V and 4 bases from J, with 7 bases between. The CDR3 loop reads CASSLGQFYGYTF. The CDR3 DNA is TGTGCCAGCAGCTTAGGACAGTTCTATGGCTACACCTTC.

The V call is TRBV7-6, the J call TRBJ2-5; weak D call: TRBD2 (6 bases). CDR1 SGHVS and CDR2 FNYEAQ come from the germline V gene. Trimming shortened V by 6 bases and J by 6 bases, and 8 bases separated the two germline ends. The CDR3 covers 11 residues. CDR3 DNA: TGTGCCAGCAGGAGCGGGCAGACCCAGTACTTC. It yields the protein CASRSGQTQYF.

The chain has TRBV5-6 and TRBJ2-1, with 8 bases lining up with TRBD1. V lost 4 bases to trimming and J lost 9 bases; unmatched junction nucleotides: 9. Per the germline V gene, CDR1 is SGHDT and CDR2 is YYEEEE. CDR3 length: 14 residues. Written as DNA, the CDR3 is TGTGCCAGCAGCCATGGGGACAGGCTGAGTGAGCAGTTCTTC. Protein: CASSHGDRLSEQFF.

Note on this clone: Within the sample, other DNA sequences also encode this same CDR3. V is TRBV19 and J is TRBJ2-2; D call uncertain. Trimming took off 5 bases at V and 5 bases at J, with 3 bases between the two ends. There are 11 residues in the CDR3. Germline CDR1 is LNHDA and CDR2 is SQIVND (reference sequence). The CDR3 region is CASSRTGELFF. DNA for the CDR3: TGTGCCAGTAGTCGGACCGGGGAGCTGTTTTTT.

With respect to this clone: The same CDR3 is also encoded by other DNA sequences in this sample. The CDR3 is CASSDRDRGGYTF. The CDR3 DNA reads as TGTGCCAGCAGTGACCGGGACAGGGGTGGCTACACCTTC. This chain links TRBV6-1 with TRBJ1-2; 10 bases line up with TRBD1. CDR3 length equals 13 residues. Germline CDR1 is MNHNS and CDR2 is SASEGT. The ends lost 3 bases at V and 7 bases at J; junction bases unmatched: 2.

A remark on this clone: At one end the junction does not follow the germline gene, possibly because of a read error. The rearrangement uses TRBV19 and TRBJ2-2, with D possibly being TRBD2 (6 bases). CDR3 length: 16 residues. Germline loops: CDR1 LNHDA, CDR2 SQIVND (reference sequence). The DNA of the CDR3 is TGTGCCAGTAGTCTAGAGTCGGGAGCAAAGGCCGGGGAGCTGTTTTTT. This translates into CASSLESGAKAGELFF. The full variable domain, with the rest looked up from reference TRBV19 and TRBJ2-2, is DGGITQSPKYLFRKEGQNVTLSCEQNLNHDAMYWYRQDPGQGLRLIYYSQIVNDFQKGDIAEGYSVSREKKESFPLTVTSAQKNPTAFYLCASSLESGAKAGELFFGEGSRLTVL.

The CDR3 spells CASSRTGGWYGYTF. Written as DNA, the CDR3 is TGTGCCAGCAGCCGAACAGGGGGTTGGTATGGCTACACCTTC. The rearrangement joins TRBV4-2 to TRBJ1-2; 8 positions agree with TRBD1. CDR3 length: 14 amino acids. The ends lost 4 bases at V and 5 bases at J; junction bases unmatched: 6. The germline CDR1 and CDR2 sequences are LGHNA and YNFKEQ.

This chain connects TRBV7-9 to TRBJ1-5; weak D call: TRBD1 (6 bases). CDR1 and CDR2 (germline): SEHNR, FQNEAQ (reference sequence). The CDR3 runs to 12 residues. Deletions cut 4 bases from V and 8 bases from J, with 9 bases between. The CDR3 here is CASSSTGKPQHF. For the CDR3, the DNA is TGTGCCAGCAGCTCTACAGGGAAGCCCCAGCATTTT.

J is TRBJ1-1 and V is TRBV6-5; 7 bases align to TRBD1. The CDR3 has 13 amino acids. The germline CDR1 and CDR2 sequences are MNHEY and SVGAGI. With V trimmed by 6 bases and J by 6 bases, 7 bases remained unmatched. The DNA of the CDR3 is TGTGCCAGCAGCCTGGGACAGTTGGCTGAAGCTTTCTTT. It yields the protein CASSLGQLAEAFF.